These 8 T cell receptor beta chains came from one sample sequenced in a study of cytomegalovirus exposure and HLA in healthy donors. Primers for the PCR totalled 60 Vbeta and 13 Jbeta. TCRdb's copy holds only in-frame clones and misses some; the assay was immunoSEQ multiplex PCR. The table includes about 150,000 clones, more than 75% detected once. Input material: PBMCs. These receptors all stem from a man aged 25 to 40 in good health and CMV-seropositive.

The chain links TRBV7-8 to TRBJ2-1, with 10 bases fitting TRBD2. V was pared by 7 bases and J by 7 bases, with 7 bases of the junction left unmatched. In germline, CDR1 is SGHVS, CDR2 FQNEAQ. CDR3 size: 14 residues. The CDR3 region has the DNA TGTGCCAGCACCCCTTTAGCGGGGGGAAATGAGCAGTTCTTC. Protein sequence: CASTPLAGGNEQFF. Looking up the rest from reference TRBV7-8 and TRBJ2-1 gives the full variable domain: GAGVSQSPRYKVAKRGQDVALRCDPISGHVSLFWYQQALGQGPEFLTYFQNEAQLDKSGLPSDRFFAERPEGSVSTLKIQRTQQEDSAVYLCASTPLAGGNEQFFGPGTRLTVL.

This sequence joins TRBV6-5 and TRBJ1-2; 8 bases map to TRBD1. V lost 2 bases, J lost 4 bases, and 3 bases stayed unmatched. CDR1 and CDR2 from the germline V gene are MNHEY and SVGAGI. This CDR3 region has 14 residues. The CDR3 protein is CASSYDRGSYGYTF. The CDR3, as DNA: TGTGCCAGCAGTTACGACAGGGGATCCTATGGCTACACCTTC.

V gene TRBV30 combines with J gene TRBJ1-4; D is perhaps TRBD1 (5 bases). CDR1 GTSNPN and CDR2 SVGIG come from the germline V gene (reference sequence). CDR3 size: 15 residues. Trimming cost V 0 bases and J 8 bases, with 16 bases left between them. CDR3 DNA sequence: TGTGCCTGGAGTGTACCCAGGGTTGTCGGAGAAAAACTGTTTTTT. As protein: CAWSVPRVVGEKLFF.

This clone was counted between two and nine times. V and J are TRBV27 and TRBJ2-7, with a tentative D call TRBD2 (7 bases). The V gene's germline CDR1 is MNHEY and CDR2 SMNVEV (reference sequence). V lost 6 bases to trimming and J lost 1 base, with 10 bases between them. The CDR3 covers 13 residues. CDR3 bases: TGTGCCAGCAGACAGGGAGGGTCCTACGAGCAGTACTTC. Protein: CASRQGGSYEQYF.

This clone was seen a few times. In the same sample, other DNA sequences code for this CDR3. The chain joins TRBV5-6 to TRBJ2-5, with D possibly matching TRBD2 (6 bases). The ends were cut back, 4 bases at V and 2 bases at J, with 12 bases in the middle. Germline assignment: CDR1 SGHDT and CDR2 YYEEEE. This CDR3 has 14 amino acids. Here the CDR3 reads CASSPRDLQETQYF. Here the CDR3 DNA reads TGTGCCAGCAGCCCCCGGGACTTACAAGAGACCCAGTACTTC.

A few counts support this clone. The genes are TRBV7-2 and TRBJ1-1, with TRBD1 as a possible D gene (5 bases). V was shortened by 6 bases and J by 1 base, with 12 bases between the two germline ends. This CDR3 contains 14 residues. CDR1 SGHTA and CDR2 FQGNSA come from the germline V gene. DNA of the CDR3: TGTGCCAGCAGTCCGGGGGTCCAGAACACTGAAGCTTTCTTT. Translating it yields CASSPGVQNTEAFF.

The genes are TRBV10-3 and TRBJ1-5; 7 bases match TRBD1. CDR1 and CDR2 from the germline V gene are ENHRY and SYGVKD. The CDR3 consists of 19 residues. The V and J ends lost 0 bases and 1 base, in that order; junction bases with no gene match: 12. CDR3 DNA sequence: TGTGCCATCAGTGAGTCTATGACAGGGTTATCGTTGAGCAATCAGCCCCAGCATTTT. It translates to CAISESMTGLSLSNQPQHF.

The chain carries TRBV29-1 and TRBJ1-1; D not certain. The CDR3 has 12 residues. V was clipped by 3 bases and J by 1 base, with 6 bases between them. Germline CDR1 reads SQVTM; CDR2 reads ANQGSEA. The CDR3 DNA is TGCAGCGTTGAGGGCCCGAACACTGAAGCTTTCTTT. The encoded protein is CSVEGPNTEAFF. The whole variable domain, remainder taken from reference TRBV29-1 and TRBJ1-1, is SAVISQKPSRDICQRGTSLTIQCQVDSQVTMMFWYRQQPGQSLTLIATANQGSEATYESGFVIDKFPISRPNLTFSTLTVSNMSPEDSSIYLCSVEGPNTEAFFGQGTRLTVV.